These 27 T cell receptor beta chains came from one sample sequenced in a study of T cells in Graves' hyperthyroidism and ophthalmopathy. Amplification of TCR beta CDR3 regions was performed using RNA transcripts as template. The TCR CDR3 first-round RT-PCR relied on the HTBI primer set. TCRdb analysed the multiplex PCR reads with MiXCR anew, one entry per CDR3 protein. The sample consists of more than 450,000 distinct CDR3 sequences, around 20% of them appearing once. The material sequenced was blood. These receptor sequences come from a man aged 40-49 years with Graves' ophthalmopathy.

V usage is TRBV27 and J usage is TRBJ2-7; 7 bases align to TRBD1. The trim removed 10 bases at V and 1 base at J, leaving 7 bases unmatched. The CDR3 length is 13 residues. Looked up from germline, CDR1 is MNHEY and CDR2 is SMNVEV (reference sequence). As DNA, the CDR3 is TGTGCCACCTCGGGACAGAGTTCCTACGAGCAGTACTTC. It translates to CATSGQSSYEQYF.

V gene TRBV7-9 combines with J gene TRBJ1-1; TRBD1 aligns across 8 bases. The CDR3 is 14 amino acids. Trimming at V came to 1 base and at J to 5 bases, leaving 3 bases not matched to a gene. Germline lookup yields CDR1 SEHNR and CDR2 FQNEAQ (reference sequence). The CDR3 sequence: CASSLGTGMTEAFF. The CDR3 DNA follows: TGTGCCAGCAGCTTAGGGACAGGGATGACTGAAGCTTTCTTT.

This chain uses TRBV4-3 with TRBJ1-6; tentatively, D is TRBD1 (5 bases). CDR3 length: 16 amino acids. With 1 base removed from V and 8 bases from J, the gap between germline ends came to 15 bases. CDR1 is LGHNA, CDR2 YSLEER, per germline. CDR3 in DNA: TGCGCCAGCAGCCAAGTGCCAGGGAGGTTTGATTCACCCCTCCACTTT. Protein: CASSQVPGRFDSPLHF.

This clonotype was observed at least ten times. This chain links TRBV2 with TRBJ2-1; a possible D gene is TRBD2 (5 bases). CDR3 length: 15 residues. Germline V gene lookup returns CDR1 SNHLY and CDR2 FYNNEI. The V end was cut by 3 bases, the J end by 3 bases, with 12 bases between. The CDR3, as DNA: TGTGCCAGCAGTGAGGTTAGCGTCCGCTACAATGAGCAGTTCTTC. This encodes CASSEVSVRYNEQFF.

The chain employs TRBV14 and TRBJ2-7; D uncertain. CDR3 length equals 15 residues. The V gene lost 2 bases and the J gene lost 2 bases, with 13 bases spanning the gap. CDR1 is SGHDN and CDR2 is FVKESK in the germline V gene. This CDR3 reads CASSQRTVPPYEQYF. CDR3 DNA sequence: TGTGCCAGCAGCCAAAGAACCGTCCCTCCCTACGAGCAGTACTTC.

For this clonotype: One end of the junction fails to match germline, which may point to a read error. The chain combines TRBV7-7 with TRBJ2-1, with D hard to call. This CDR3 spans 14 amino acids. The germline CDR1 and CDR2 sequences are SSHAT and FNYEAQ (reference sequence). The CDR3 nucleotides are TGTGCTAGCAGCGTTAGTGTCAACTACAATGAGCAGTTCTTC. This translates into CASSVSVNYNEQFF.

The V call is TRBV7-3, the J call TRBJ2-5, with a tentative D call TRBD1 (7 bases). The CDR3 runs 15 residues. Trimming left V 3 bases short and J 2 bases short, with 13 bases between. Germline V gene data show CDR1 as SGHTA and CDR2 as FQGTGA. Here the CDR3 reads CASSLVTGRQETQYF. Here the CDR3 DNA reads TGTGCCAGCAGCTTGGTGACAGGGAGGCAAGAGACCCAGTACTTC.

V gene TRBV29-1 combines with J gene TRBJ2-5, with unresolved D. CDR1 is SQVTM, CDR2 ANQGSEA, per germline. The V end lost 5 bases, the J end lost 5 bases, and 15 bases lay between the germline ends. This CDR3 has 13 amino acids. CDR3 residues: CSVLLPARETQYF. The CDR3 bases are TGCAGCGTTCTGTTACCCGCGAGGGAGACCCAGTACTTC.

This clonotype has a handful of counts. The CDR3 region is CASSLRGRPQDTQYF. Written as DNA, the CDR3 is TGCGCCAGCAGCTTGAGGGGTCGACCGCAAGATACGCAGTATTTT. The chain links TRBV5-1 to TRBJ2-3; tentatively, D is TRBD1 (5 bases). The germline V and J ends were trimmed by 1 base and 5 bases, with 14 bases remaining between them. This CDR3 has 15 residues. Germline loops: CDR1 SGHRS, CDR2 YFSETQ.

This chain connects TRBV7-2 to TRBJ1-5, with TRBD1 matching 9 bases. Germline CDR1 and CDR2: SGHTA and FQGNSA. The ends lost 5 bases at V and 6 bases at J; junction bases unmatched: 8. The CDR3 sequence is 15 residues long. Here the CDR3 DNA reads TGTGCCAGCAGCATAACGGGGACAGGGAGTCAGCCCCAGCATTTT. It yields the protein CASSITGTGSQPQHF.

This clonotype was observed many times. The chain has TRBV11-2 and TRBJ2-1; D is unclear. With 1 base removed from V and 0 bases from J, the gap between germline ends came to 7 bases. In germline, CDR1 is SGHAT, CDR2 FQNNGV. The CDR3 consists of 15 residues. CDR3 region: CASSLGAVSYNEQFF. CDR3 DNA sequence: TGTGCCAGCAGCTTAGGAGCAGTCTCCTACAATGAGCAGTTCTTC.

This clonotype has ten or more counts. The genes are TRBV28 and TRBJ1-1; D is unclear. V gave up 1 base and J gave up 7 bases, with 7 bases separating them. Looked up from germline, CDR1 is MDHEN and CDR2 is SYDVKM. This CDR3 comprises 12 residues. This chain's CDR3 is CASSLSNFEAFF. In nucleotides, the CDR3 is TGTGCCAGCAGTTTATCTAATTTTGAAGCTTTCTTT.

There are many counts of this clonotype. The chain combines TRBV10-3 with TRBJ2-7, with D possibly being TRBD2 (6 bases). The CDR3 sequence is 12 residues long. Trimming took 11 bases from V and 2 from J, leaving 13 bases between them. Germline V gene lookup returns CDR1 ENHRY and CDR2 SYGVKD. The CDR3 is CAAGTKAYEQYF. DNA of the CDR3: TGTGCCGCGGGGACGAAGGCCTACGAGCAGTACTTC.

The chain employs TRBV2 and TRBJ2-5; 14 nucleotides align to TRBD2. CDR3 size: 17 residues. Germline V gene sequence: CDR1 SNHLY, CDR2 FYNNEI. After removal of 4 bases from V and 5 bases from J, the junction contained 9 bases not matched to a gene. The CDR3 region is CASSVSGLAGVLETQYF. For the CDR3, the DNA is TGTGCCAGCAGTGTTTCGGGACTAGCGGGAGTTTTGGAGACCCAGTACTTC. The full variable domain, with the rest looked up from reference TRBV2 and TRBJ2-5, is EPEVTQTPSHQVTQMGQEVILRCVPISNHLYFYWYRQILGQKVEFLVSFYNNEISEKSEIFDDQFSVERPDGSNFTLKIRSTKLEDSAMYFCASSVSGLAGVLETQYFGPGTRLLVL.

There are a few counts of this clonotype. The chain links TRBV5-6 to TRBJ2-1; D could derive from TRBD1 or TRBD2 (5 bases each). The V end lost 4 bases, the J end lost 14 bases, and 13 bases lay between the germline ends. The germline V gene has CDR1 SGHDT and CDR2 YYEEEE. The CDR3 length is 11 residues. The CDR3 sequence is CASSHRDREFF. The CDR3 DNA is TGTGCCAGCAGCCACCGGGACCGCGAGTTCTTC.

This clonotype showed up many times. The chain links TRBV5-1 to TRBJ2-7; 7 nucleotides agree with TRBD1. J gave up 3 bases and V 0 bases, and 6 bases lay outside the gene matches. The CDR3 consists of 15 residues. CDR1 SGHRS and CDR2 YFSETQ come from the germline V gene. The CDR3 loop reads CASSLGTGAGYEQYF. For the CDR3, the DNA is TGCGCCAGCAGCTTGGGGACAGGAGCCGGCTACGAGCAGTACTTC.

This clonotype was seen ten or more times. CDR3 region: CSAIAGFGYEQYF. The CDR3 DNA is TGCAGTGCCATCGCGGGGTTTGGGTACGAGCAGTACTTC. The V gene is TRBV20-1, the J gene TRBJ2-7; maybe TRBD2 (6 bases). The CDR3 loop spans 13 amino acids. The germline V and J ends were trimmed by 6 bases and 4 bases, with 16 bases remaining between them. The germline gives CDR1 DFQATT, CDR2 SNEGSKA (reference sequence).

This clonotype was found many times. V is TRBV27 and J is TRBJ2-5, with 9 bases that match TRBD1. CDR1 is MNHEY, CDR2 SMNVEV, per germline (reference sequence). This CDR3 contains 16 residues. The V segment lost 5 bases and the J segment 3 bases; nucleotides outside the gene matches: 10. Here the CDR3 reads CASSPWTGVIKETQYF. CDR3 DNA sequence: TGTGCCAGCAGTCCTTGGACAGGGGTCATCAAAGAGACCCAGTACTTC.

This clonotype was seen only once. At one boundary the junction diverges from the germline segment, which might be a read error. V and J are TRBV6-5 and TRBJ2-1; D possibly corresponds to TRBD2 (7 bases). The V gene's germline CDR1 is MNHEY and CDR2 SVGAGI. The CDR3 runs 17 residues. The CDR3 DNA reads TGTGTCAGCAGTTACTCGCGAGGGAGGGGGACCTACAATGAGCAGTTCTTC. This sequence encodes CVSSYSRGRGTYNEQFF.

The CDR3 DNA is TGTGCCAGCAACCCCAGCGGGAGCTCCTACAATGAGCAGTTCTTC. It is translated as CASNPSGSSYNEQFF. This chain connects TRBV12-3 or TRBV12-4 to TRBJ2-1; 8 bases match TRBD2. CDR3 length: 15 amino acids. V was clipped by 7 bases and J by 0 bases; unmatched bases: 5.

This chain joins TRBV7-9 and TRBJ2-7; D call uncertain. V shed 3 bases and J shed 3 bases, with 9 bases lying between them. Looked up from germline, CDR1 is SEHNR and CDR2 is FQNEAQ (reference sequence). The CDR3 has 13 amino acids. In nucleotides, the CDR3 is TGTGCCAGCAGCTTTGGATCCTACTACGAGCAGTACTTC. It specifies CASSFGSYYEQYF.

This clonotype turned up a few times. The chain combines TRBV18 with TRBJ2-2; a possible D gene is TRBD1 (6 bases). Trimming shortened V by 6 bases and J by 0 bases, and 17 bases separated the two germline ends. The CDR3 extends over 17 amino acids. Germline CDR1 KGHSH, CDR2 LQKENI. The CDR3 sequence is CASSPPTGTANTGELFF. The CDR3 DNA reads TGTGCCAGCTCGCCTCCTACAGGGACCGCGAACACCGGGGAGCTGTTTTTT.

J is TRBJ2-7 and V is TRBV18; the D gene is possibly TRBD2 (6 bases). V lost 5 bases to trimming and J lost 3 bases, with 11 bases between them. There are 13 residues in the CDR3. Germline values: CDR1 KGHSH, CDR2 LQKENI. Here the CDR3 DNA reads TGTGCCAGCTCAGCGGGACTGGGCTACGAGCAGTACTTC. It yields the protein CASSAGLGYEQYF.

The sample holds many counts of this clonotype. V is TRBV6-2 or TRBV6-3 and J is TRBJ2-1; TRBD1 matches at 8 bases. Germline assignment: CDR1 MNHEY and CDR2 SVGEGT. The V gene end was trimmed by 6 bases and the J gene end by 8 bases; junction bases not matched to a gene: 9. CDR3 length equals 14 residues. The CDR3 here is CASSSGTGLHEQFF. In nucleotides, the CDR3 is TGTGCCAGCAGCTCCGGGACAGGCCTCCATGAGCAGTTCTTC.

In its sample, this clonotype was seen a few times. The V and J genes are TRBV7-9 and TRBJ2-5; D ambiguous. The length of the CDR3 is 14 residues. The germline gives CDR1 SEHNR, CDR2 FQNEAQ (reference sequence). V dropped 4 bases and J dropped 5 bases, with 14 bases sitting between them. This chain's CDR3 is CASSSLGVVETQYF. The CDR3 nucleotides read TGTGCCAGCAGCTCCCTTGGAGTAGTTGAGACCCAGTACTTC.

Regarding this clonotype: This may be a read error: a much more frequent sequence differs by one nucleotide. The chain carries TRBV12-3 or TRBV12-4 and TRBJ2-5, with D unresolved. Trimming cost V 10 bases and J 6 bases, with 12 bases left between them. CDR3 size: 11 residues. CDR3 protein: CANSLTQTQYF. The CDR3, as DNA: TGTGCCAACAGCCTAACCCAGACCCAGTACTTC.

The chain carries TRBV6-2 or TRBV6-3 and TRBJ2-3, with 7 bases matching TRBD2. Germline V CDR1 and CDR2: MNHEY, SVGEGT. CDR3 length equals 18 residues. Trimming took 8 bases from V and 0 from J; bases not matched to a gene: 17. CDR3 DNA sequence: TGTGCCAGCCGGGCTCCGGGGGGAGGGCCCTCTAGCACAGATACGCAGTATTTT. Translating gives CASRAPGGGPSSTDTQYF.